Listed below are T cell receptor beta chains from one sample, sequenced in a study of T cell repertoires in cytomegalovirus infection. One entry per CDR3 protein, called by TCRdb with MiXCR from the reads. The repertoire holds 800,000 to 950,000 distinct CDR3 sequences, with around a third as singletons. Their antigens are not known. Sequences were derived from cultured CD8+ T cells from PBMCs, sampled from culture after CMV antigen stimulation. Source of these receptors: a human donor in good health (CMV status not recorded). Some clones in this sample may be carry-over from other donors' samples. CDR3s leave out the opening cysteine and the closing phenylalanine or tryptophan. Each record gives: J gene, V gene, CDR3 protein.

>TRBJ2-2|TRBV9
ASSVVGGVTGELF
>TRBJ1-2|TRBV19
ASSIGGGRYYGYT
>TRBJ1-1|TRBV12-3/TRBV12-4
ATSRGATEAF
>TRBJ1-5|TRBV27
ASSFSHSNQPQH
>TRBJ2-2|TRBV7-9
ASRTTGGENTGEPF
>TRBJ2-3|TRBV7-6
ASSSRRTADTQY
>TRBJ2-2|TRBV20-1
SASPRDRGLTGELF
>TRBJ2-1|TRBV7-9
ASSHGQVPF
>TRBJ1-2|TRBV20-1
SATPLDKNYGYT
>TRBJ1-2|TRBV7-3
ASSLGGEKIYT
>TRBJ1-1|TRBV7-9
ASSPRQGARLRDTEAF
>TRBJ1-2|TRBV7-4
ASSSGSWGYYGYT
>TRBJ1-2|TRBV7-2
ASPLEGNYGYT
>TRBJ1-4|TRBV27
ASTELSGAHGTNEKLF
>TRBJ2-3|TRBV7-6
ASSSPMGLSTDTQY
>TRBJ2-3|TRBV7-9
ASSPTSGGRQSTDTQY
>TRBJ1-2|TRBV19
ASTAGTGYYGYT
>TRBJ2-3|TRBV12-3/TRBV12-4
ASSFIAGGVPDTQY
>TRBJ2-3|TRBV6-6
TSSYPGTGPPNAQY
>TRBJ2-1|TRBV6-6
ASSYSILAGQDEQF
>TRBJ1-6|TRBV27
ASSSGQPYRGYNSPLH
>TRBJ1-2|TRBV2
ASRQGRGFD
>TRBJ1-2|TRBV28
ASSLEGFGYT
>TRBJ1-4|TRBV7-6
ASSSQQGVTNEKLF
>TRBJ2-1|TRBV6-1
ASSYRDSRNEQF
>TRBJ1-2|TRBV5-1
ASSLPREPYGYT
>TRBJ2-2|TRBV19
ASTLTSGGYIGELF
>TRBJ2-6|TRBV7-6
ASSLGRTGSSGANVLT
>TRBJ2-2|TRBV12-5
ASELAGGNTGELF
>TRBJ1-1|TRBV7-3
ASSPLRGGRAEAF
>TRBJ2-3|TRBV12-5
ASGFGAESSTDTQY
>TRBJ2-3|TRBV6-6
ASTIAGSTDTQY
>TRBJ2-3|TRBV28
ASSLRRDLNGDTQY